A selection of T cell receptor beta chains follows, all from one sample in a study of cytomegalovirus exposure and HLA in healthy donors. This table comes from immunoSEQ multiplex PCR, and its TCRdb copy is limited to in-frame clones, with some not included. The sample has some 200,000 clones; roughly a tenth are singletons. Sequencing was done on a sample of PBMCs. The receptors were sampled from a woman in her thirties in good health and CMV-seropositive. CDR3s include the opening cysteine and the closing phenylalanine or tryptophan. D genes are given only for firm matches. The size entry is marked missing in some rows and otherwise reads once, few, many or a size class.

NA	TRBJ2-7	TRBV9	TRBD2	CASSEGLAGVYEQYF
NA	TRBJ2-3	TRBV5-1	TRBD1	CASSLQGTGELSTDTQYF
few	TRBJ2-2	TRBV27	TRBD1	CASSFGPRQGGTGELFF
NA	TRBJ1-5	TRBV5-8	TRBD1	CASSLTLGTGDLDSNQPQHF
NA	TRBJ2-1	TRBV27	TRBD2	CASSLGAGGNNEQFF
NA	TRBJ2-7	TRBV11-2	NA	CASSLGLEQYF
NA	TRBJ2-7	TRBV5-6	NA	CASRQAYEQYF
NA	TRBJ2-7	TRBV30	NA	CAWSDRDYPVYEQYF
NA	TRBJ2-2	TRBV13	NA	CASSLVGQNTGELFF
few	TRBJ1-1	TRBV5-1	TRBD1	CASSGNRGRMNTEAFF
NA	TRBJ2-1	TRBV4-1	TRBD1	CASSSRDRGSDEQFF
few	TRBJ2-7	TRBV4-1	NA	CASSPELAVSYEQYF
many	TRBJ2-5	TRBV6-6	TRBD2	CASSYEVAGTETQYF
few	TRBJ2-5	TRBV5-1	TRBD1	CASSLGDRAQETQYF
few	TRBJ2-5	TRBV12-5	NA	CASGPWPRGQETQYF
few	TRBJ2-2	TRBV11-3	TRBD2	CASSPGGWETDTGELFF
NA	TRBJ2-2	TRBV30	TRBD2	CAWSRGAGGDTGELFF
few	TRBJ2-2	TRBV9	NA	CASSVLGTGELFF
NA	TRBJ1-1	TRBV6-5	TRBD1	CASSYSAGTGNTEAFF
few	TRBJ2-7	TRBV2	NA	CASRFTSSYEQYF
few	TRBJ2-2	TRBV7-2	NA	CASSPLMSGELFF
NA	TRBJ1-1	TRBV6-6	TRBD1	CASSLNRGRDTEAFF